The 26 T cell receptor beta chains below were found in one sample sequenced in a study of long-term antiretroviral therapy in people with HIV. The libraries were made with immunoSEQ v3.0 at survey level. Profiling relied on immunoSEQ multiplex PCR, and the TCRdb table lists in-frame clones only, not all of them. Of 17,000 or so clones in the sample, approximately 78% were seen once. The sequencing here drew on unsorted PBMCs, taken 0.3 years after starting antiretroviral therapy. Source of these receptors: a man aged 18 to 35 with HIV.

The genes are TRBV5-1 and TRBJ1-2, with a possible D match to TRBD1 (5 bases). V was shortened by 0 bases and J by 7 bases, with 16 bases between the two germline ends. Germline loops: CDR1 SGHRS, CDR2 YFSETQ. The CDR3 is made up of 15 amino acids. CDR3 region: CASSLARDGTIGYTF. CDR3 DNA sequence: TGCGCCAGCAGCTTGGCTAGGGACGGTACTATTGGCTACACCTTC.

This chain uses TRBV19 with TRBJ2-3; D remains unclear. The V end was cut by 3 bases, the J end by 3 bases, with 7 bases between. Germline V gene sequence: CDR1 LNHDA, CDR2 SQIVND (reference sequence). There are 13 residues in the CDR3. CDR3 sequence reads: CASSMERTDTQYF. The CDR3 bases are TGTGCCAGTAGTATGGAAAGAACAGATACGCAGTATTTT.

The V call is TRBV29-1, the J call TRBJ1-1; D is ambiguous. CDR3 length: 13 residues. The germline gives CDR1 SQVTM, CDR2 ANQGSEA. With 4 bases removed from V and 4 bases from J, the gap between germline ends came to 13 bases. The CDR3 spells CSVGPPLGTEAFF. The CDR3 DNA sequence: TGCAGCGTTGGACCCCCATTGGGCACTGAAGCTTTCTTT. The full variable domain, completed using reference TRBV29-1 and TRBJ1-1, is SAVISQKPSRDICQRGTSLTIQCQVDSQVTMMFWYRQQPGQSLTLIATANQGSEATYESGFVIDKFPISRPNLTFSTLTVSNMSPEDSSIYLCSVGPPLGTEAFFGQGTRLTVV.

V gene TRBV2 combines with J gene TRBJ2-5; D gene ambiguous. This CDR3 region has 12 residues. Looked up from germline, CDR1 is SNHLY and CDR2 is FYNNEI. Between the trimmed V and J ends, which lost 3 bases and 7 bases, there was a span of 9 bases. CDR3 in amino acids: CASSEDPTTQYF. CDR3 in DNA: TGTGCCAGCAGTGAGGATCCTACGACCCAGTACTTC.

The chain couples TRBV6-1 to TRBJ2-1; TRBD1 matches 10 bases. Germline CDR1 is MNHNS and CDR2 is SASEGT. The CDR3 contains 15 residues. Losses at the gene ends were 1 base for V and 3 bases for J; bases not matched to a gene: 0. CDR3 amino acids: CASSEGTGGYNEQFF. As DNA, the CDR3 is TGTGCCAGCAGTGAAGGGACAGGGGGCTACAATGAGCAGTTCTTC.

The chain links TRBV28 to TRBJ1-1, with D possibly being TRBD1 (5 bases). The germline gives CDR1 MDHEN, CDR2 SYDVKM. The CDR3 sequence is 14 residues long. V lost 2 bases to trimming and J lost 4 bases, with 11 bases between them. The DNA for the CDR3 is TGTGCCAGCAGTTTAGGGGGTGAACGCACTGAAGCTTTCTTT. Protein sequence: CASSLGGERTEAFF.

The chain combines TRBV7-9 with TRBJ1-2; maybe TRBD1 (5 bases). Trimming removed 8 bases at V and 2 bases at J, with 15 bases between. The germline CDR1 and CDR2 sequences are SEHNR and FQNEAQ (reference sequence). The CDR3 sequence is 14 residues long. The CDR3 region is CASALLSGNYGYTF. The CDR3 nucleotides are TGTGCCAGCGCCCTACTTTCAGGGAACTATGGCTACACCTTC.

The V gene is TRBV15, the J gene TRBJ1-1, with a tentative D call TRBD1 (6 bases). Trimming left V 3 bases short and J 3 bases short, with 14 bases between. This CDR3 is built from 15 residues. In germline, CDR1 is LNHNV, CDR2 YYDKDF (reference sequence). The CDR3 region has the DNA TGTGCCACCAGCAGGAACGGACAGCTAGACACTGAAGCTTTCTTT. Its protein is CATSRNGQLDTEAFF.

The genes are TRBV29-1 and TRBJ2-3; no clear D. The germline gives CDR1 SQVTM, CDR2 ANQGSEA. V dropped 5 bases and J dropped 2 bases, with 14 bases sitting between them. The CDR3 spans 14 residues. The CDR3 sequence is CSVHGPAATDTQYF. The CDR3 DNA follows: TGCAGCGTTCACGGACCGGCGGCCACAGATACGCAGTATTTT.

This CDR3 is CASSLRTSGAPYEQYV. CDR3 in DNA: TGTGCCAGCAGTTTACGGACTAGCGGGGCCCCCTACGAGCAGTACGTC. This chain connects TRBV28 to TRBJ2-7; 12 nucleotides agree with TRBD2. The CDR3 covers 16 residues. Trimming cost V 2 bases and J 2 bases; bases outside gene matches: 4. The germline gives CDR1 MDHEN, CDR2 SYDVKM.

The chain uses TRBV15 and TRBJ1-4, with TRBD1 identical over 9 bases. V gave up 8 bases and J gave up 5 bases; unmatched junction bases: 9. Germline V CDR1 and CDR2: LNHNV, YYDKDF (reference sequence). The CDR3 runs 15 residues. CDR3 sequence reads: CATGGRGTGNEKLFF. CDR3 nucleotides: TGTGCCACCGGAGGGAGGGGGACAGGGAATGAAAAACTGTTTTTT.

The chain joins TRBV2 to TRBJ2-7, with D unclear. The CDR3 has 14 residues. Trimming shortened V by 4 bases and J by 3 bases, and 13 bases separated the two germline ends. Germline-derived CDR1 and CDR2 are SNHLY and FYNNEI. The CDR3 loop reads CASSVGTGDYEQYF. In DNA form, the CDR3 reads TGTGCCAGCAGTGTGGGCACCGGCGACTACGAGCAGTACTTC.

J is TRBJ2-5 and V is TRBV9, with D perhaps matching TRBD2 (6 bases). The V gene lost 4 bases and the J gene lost 7 bases, with 17 bases spanning the gap. CDR1 and CDR2 from the germline V gene are SGDLS and YYNGEE. CDR3 length equals 14 residues. CDR3: CASSSETGVGTQYF. As DNA, the CDR3 is TGTGCCAGCAGCTCGGAGACGGGGGTTGGGACCCAGTACTTC.

The chain employs TRBV5-4 and TRBJ2-7; weak D call: TRBD2 (5 bases). The germline V gene has CDR1 SGHNT and CDR2 YYREEE (reference sequence). The CDR3 loop spans 13 amino acids. The V gene lost 0 bases and the J gene lost 3 bases, with 7 bases spanning the gap. The CDR3 loop reads CASSLAGNYEQYF. In DNA form, the CDR3 reads TGTGCCAGCAGCTTGGCGGGAAACTACGAGCAGTACTTC.

The rearrangement joins TRBV5-4 to TRBJ1-2; 7 bases are a match to TRBD1. J lost 0 bases, V lost 5 bases, and 4 bases had no gene match. Per germline, CDR1 SGHNT and CDR2 YYREEE (reference sequence). The CDR3 has 14 residues. CDR3 sequence: CASSLDRANYGYTF. The CDR3 DNA reads TGTGCCAGCAGTCTCGACAGGGCTAACTATGGCTACACCTTC.

This clone was picked up one time. The chain employs TRBV15 and TRBJ1-6; D is unclear. CDR3 length: 18 residues. The ends were cut back, 0 bases at V and 0 bases at J, with 12 bases in the middle. Germline V gene sequence: CDR1 LNHNV, CDR2 YYDKDF (reference sequence). CDR3 protein: CATSRDFLTSSYNSPLHF. The CDR3, as DNA: TGTGCCACCAGCAGAGATTTCCTCACAAGCTCCTATAATTCACCCCTCCACTTT.

The genes are TRBV11-2 and TRBJ1-3, with 7 bases fitting TRBD1. The CDR3 runs to 15 residues. J lost 3 bases, V lost 2 bases, and 4 bases had no gene match. Germline lookup yields CDR1 SGHAT and CDR2 FQNNGV. The CDR3 is CASSLSGGGGNTIYF. CDR3 DNA: TGTGCCAGCAGCTTATCAGGGGGAGGTGGAAACACCATATATTTT.

The chain joins TRBV4-1 to TRBJ2-7, with TRBD1 matching over 7 bases. V shed 6 bases, J shed 4 bases, and the junction held 18 bases outside the gene matches. This CDR3 has 17 residues. Germline values: CDR1 MGHRA, CDR2 YSYEKL. The CDR3 nucleotides are TGCGCCAGCAGGAACCGGGACAGCCCACGAGGGTTATACGAGCAGTACTTC. Its protein product is CASRNRDSPRGLYEQYF.

The chain recombines TRBV4-1 with TRBJ1-6; D ambiguous. This CDR3 contains 17 residues. V lost 0 bases and J lost 0, with 9 bases in between. From germline, CDR1 is MGHRA and CDR2 YSYEKL. CDR3 DNA: TGCGCCAGCAGCCAAGACCCCCTAGGCTCCTATAATTCACCCCTCCACTTT. Protein: CASSQDPLGSYNSPLHF.

This clone appeared a single time. The chain recombines TRBV7-9 with TRBJ1-1; 7 bases agree with TRBD1. Trimming took 5 bases from V and 8 from J; bases not matched to a gene: 8. Germline V gives CDR1 SEHNR, CDR2 FQNEAQ (reference sequence). This CDR3 spans 13 amino acids. CDR3 amino acids: CASSRDSSWEAFF. The CDR3, as DNA: TGTGCCAGCAGCCGGGACAGTTCCTGGGAAGCTTTCTTT.

The V and J genes are TRBV6-5 and TRBJ1-1; no reliable D call. The germline V gene encodes CDR1 MNHEY and CDR2 SVGAGI. V dropped 0 bases and J dropped 1 base, with 9 bases sitting between them. The CDR3 has 15 amino acids. CDR3 in DNA: TGTGCCAGCAGTTACTCGATCTCGGGGAACACTGAAGCTTTCTTT. Protein: CASSYSISGNTEAFF.

This chain joins TRBV10-3 and TRBJ2-2, with a tentative D call TRBD2 (5 bases). The V end lost 8 bases, the J end lost 3 bases, and 19 bases lay between the germline ends. Germline loops: CDR1 ENHRY, CDR2 SYGVKD. The CDR3 runs 16 residues. The CDR3 region is CAIGRLEDGDTGELFF. Here the CDR3 DNA reads TGTGCCATCGGGCGGTTGGAGGACGGAGACACCGGGGAGCTGTTTTTT.

This chain joins TRBV6-5 and TRBJ2-2; D uncertain. V was clipped by 2 bases and J by 7 bases, with 2 bases between them. The CDR3 is made up of 11 amino acids. The germline V gene has CDR1 MNHEY and CDR2 SVGAGI. For the CDR3, the DNA is TGTGCCAGCAGTTACGACGGGGAGCTGTTTTTT. Its protein product is CASSYDGELFF.

Only a few counts were recorded for this clone. The V gene is TRBV5-1, the J gene TRBJ1-3; D gene ambiguous. Germline CDR1 is SGHRS and CDR2 is YFSETQ. V lost 0 bases and J 4 bases, leaving 14 bases between the germline ends. The CDR3 extends over 16 amino acids. CDR3 loop: CASSLGVAKQGNTIYF. In nucleotides, the CDR3 is TGCGCCAGCAGCTTGGGCGTCGCAAAGCAGGGAAACACCATATATTTT.

The chain joins TRBV4-1 to TRBJ2-1, with D perhaps given as TRBD1 or TRBD2 (5 bases each). V was trimmed by 0 bases and J by 3 bases, leaving 12 bases between them. CDR3 length equals 16 residues. Germline values: CDR1 MGHRA, CDR2 YSYEKL. The CDR3 loop reads CASSQDEGRIYNEQFF. As DNA, the CDR3 is TGCGCCAGCAGCCAAGATGAGGGGCGGATCTACAATGAGCAGTTCTTC.

The chain uses TRBV19 and TRBJ1-2; 7 nucleotides align to TRBD1. CDR3 size: 14 residues. The junction had 5 bases not matched to a gene; V was cut back by 3 bases and J by 4 bases. Germline assignment: CDR1 LNHDA and CDR2 SQIVND (reference sequence). The CDR3 loop is CASSIPGQFYGYTF. As DNA, the CDR3 is TGTGCCAGTAGTATCCCGGGACAGTTCTATGGCTACACCTTC.